One sample yielded the 4 T cell receptor beta chains listed below, sequenced in a study of CD8 T cells in Susac syndrome. Random hexamers were used to reverse transcribe an amount of roughly 0.45 to 1 ug RNA. One entry per CDR3 protein, called by TCRdb with MiXCR from the immunoSEQ multiplex PCR reads. The sample has 180,000 or so distinct CDR3 sequences, roughly 94% seen once. The sample consisted of CD4+ T cells from PBMCs. Receptors originate from a human donor in good health.

The chain combines TRBV5-1 with TRBJ2-1; 8 bases are a match to TRBD1. The V gene end was trimmed by 5 bases and the J gene end by 3 bases; junction bases not matched to a gene: 4. Germline lookup yields CDR1 SGHRS and CDR2 YFSETQ. The CDR3 length is 14 residues. CDR3 protein: CASRGDRIYNEQFF. The CDR3 DNA reads TGCGCCAGCAGAGGGGACAGGATCTACAATGAGCAGTTCTTC.

CDR3 DNA: TGTGCCAGCAGCTTAATGACTCCGGGCCACGAGCAGTTCTTC. It codes for CASSLMTPGHEQFF. V and J are TRBV7-9 and TRBJ2-1, with unresolved D. Per germline, CDR1 SEHNR and CDR2 FQNEAQ (reference sequence). V gave up 2 bases and J gave up 10 bases, with 15 bases separating them. CDR3 length: 14 residues.

The chain has TRBV7-2 and TRBJ2-5; 8 nucleotides line up with TRBD2. The CDR3 sequence is 13 residues long. The V segment lost 4 bases and the J segment 5 bases; nucleotides outside the gene matches: 3. Germline V gene data show CDR1 as SGHTA and CDR2 as FQGNSA. The DNA of the CDR3 is TGTGCCAGCAGCTCCGGGACTAGTGAGACCCAGTACTTC. Translation: CASSSGTSETQYF.

V is TRBV7-2 and J is TRBJ2-7, with D tentatively TRBD2 (5 bases). Germline CDR1 and CDR2: SGHTA and FQGNSA. The CDR3 extends over 14 amino acids. The V end lost 1 base, the J end lost 7 bases, and 14 bases lay between the germline ends. The CDR3 region is CASSLGRQPGEQYF. The CDR3 nucleotides are TGTGCCAGCAGCTTAGGCAGGCAACCGGGGGAGCAGTACTTC.